The T cell receptor beta chain described here comes from a study of molecular identifiers for immune sequencing clone quantification. Whole-study findings and limits: Clones exceeding 20 RNA copies carried over 97% of effector molecules but under 1% of naive-cell molecules.

This CDR3 has 16 amino acids. Germline V lookup: CDR1 MNHEY, CDR2 SMNVEV (reference sequence). The V gene end was trimmed by 5 bases and the J gene end by 3 bases; junction bases not matched to a gene: 7. A remark on this clonotype: The antigen is undetermined. One base away lies a much larger clone, so this may be a sequencing read error.

TCRdb recomputed calls from the PCR reads with MiXCR, one row per CDR3 protein. Of some 88,000 distinct CDR3 sequences listed, roughly 23% are singletons. The TCR comes from a human donor in good health. Some libraries in this study had Jurkat cell RNA spiked in. Specimen: naive CD8+ T cells from blood, with Jurkat cell RNA spiked in. Subset meaning: FACS-sorted CD8+CD4-CCR7+CD45RA+ naive T cells. The chain is built from TRBV27 and TRBJ2-3; 11 bases are a match to TRBD2. The CDR3 DNA reads TGTGCCAGCAGTACACTAGCGGGAGTTACTACAGATACGCAGTATTTT. This gives the protein CASSTLAGVTTDTQYF.